The present T cell receptor beta chain was sequenced within a study of T cell responses to AZD1222 COVID-19 vaccine. V gave up 5 bases and J gave up 8 bases, with 21 bases separating them. Germline CDR1 reads MNHEY; CDR2 reads SVGAGI. This CDR3 contains 15 residues. On this clone itself: Antigen unknown.

Whole-study findings and limits: The peak T cell response came first, and repertoires were sampled only after it.

Some clones are missing from TCRdb's copy, which holds only in-frame ones; the method was immunoSEQ multiplex PCR. The data show 210,000 or so clones, approximately 94% seen once. This receptor was identified in an adult in good health. The chain couples TRBV6-5 to TRBJ1-2; maybe TRBD1 (5 bases). Sequenced here: peripheral blood, sampled on day 0 of MenACWY control vaccination. The CDR3 sequence: CASSPLSGALGGYTF. The CDR3 DNA follows: TGTGCCAGCAGTCCTCTCTCCGGGGCCCTTGGAGGCTACACCTTC.